This TCR beta chain was found in a study of T-cell reconstitution after alpha-beta-depleted transplantation in children. Study findings and constraints: Roughly two months post-transplant, alpha-beta T cells reportedly originated from several hundred graft clones that had expanded. Newly produced T cells mostly provided counts and TCRbeta diversity after one year, as hyperexpanded clones declined.

During its preparation, the TCRbeta library received unique molecular identifiers. TCRdb re-called the PCR reads with MiXCR, one entry per CDR3 protein. Among about 420,000 distinct CDR3 sequences listed, around 15% were seen once. Comments on this clonotype: Its specificity is unknown.

V was pared by 7 bases and J by 2 bases, with 19 bases between. Germline CDR1 reads SGHRS; CDR2 reads YFSETQ. This CDR3 is built from 16 residues. This specimen consisted of PBMCs, mostly from graft donor cells, obtained 360 days after TCRalphabeta/CD19-depleted stem cell transplant. The chain recombines TRBV5-1 with TRBJ2-1; no clear D gene. The receptor was derived from a boy under two years old who had a stem cell transplant for Wiskott-Aldrich syndrome, so the T cells may come from the graft donor. CDR3 amino acids: CASCPLGGPTYNEQFF. The DNA of the CDR3 is TGCGCCAGCTGCCCCCTTGGTGGGCCAACCTACAATGAGCAGTTCTTC.